Shown below are 18 T cell receptor beta chains from a single sample sequenced in a study of OX40 agonist ivuxolimab in advanced cancers. Assay: immunoSEQ multiplex PCR; the TCRdb copy retains only in-frame clones and omits some. The sample yields fewer than 20,000 clones, 86% seen once. The specimen was CD4+ or CD8+ T cells sorted from blood, collected in a trial of the OX40 agonist ivuxolimab. Source of these receptors: an adult with an advanced solid tumor such as melanoma, head and neck, liver or kidney cancer.

This clone was seen a few times. This sequence joins TRBV6-5 and TRBJ1-6; D uncertain. The CDR3 has 14 amino acids. V gave up 0 bases and J gave up 12 bases, with 12 bases separating them. Germline CDR1 is MNHEY and CDR2 is SVGAGI. CDR3 sequence (DNA): TGTGCCAGCAGTTACTCCCGACCCGTCCAACCCCTCCACTTT. Translated: CASSYSRPVQPLHF.

This clone is a singleton in its sample. This chain connects TRBV4-1 to TRBJ2-3; D remains ambiguous. This CDR3 has 16 amino acids. Germline V gene data show CDR1 as MGHRA and CDR2 as YSYEKL. The germline V and J ends were trimmed by 4 bases and 1 base, with 15 bases remaining between them. CDR3 in amino acids: CASSLILPMGTDTQYF. CDR3 nucleotide sequence: TGCGCCAGCAGCCTCATTCTCCCCATGGGCACAGATACGCAGTATTTT.

The chain couples TRBV5-1 to TRBJ2-1; D remains ambiguous. CDR1 and CDR2 (germline): SGHRS, YFSETQ. V lost 0 bases, J lost 4 bases, and 8 bases lay in between. This CDR3 contains 14 residues. The CDR3 DNA is TGCGCCAGCAGCTTGGCCCCCGGGTACAATGAGCAGTTCTTC. Residues: CASSLAPGYNEQFF.

The chain has TRBV29-1 and TRBJ2-3; D remains ambiguous. V lost 2 bases and J 0 bases, leaving 3 bases between the germline ends. The germline CDR1 and CDR2 sequences are SQVTM and ANQGSEA. The CDR3 runs 12 residues. CDR3: CSVEYSTDTQYF. The CDR3 DNA sequence: TGCAGCGTTGAATACAGCACAGATACGCAGTATTTT.

The J gene is TRBJ2-3, the V gene TRBV7-8, with a weak D call TRBD2 (7 bases). The CDR3 runs to 13 residues. CDR1 and CDR2 (germline): SGHVS, FQNEAQ. Between the trimmed V and J ends, which lost 7 bases and 7 bases, there was a span of 15 bases. The CDR3 nucleotides are TGTGCCAGCATCAAGGGGGGGGTCCATACGCAGTATTTT. This encodes CASIKGGVHTQYF.

This chain joins TRBV5-1 and TRBJ1-5; tentatively, D is TRBD1 (5 bases). The germline V and J ends were trimmed by 0 bases and 5 bases, with 9 bases remaining between them. CDR1 is SGHRS, CDR2 YFSETQ, per germline. The CDR3 is 14 amino acids. The CDR3 is CASSLGGIDQPQHF. DNA of the CDR3: TGCGCCAGCAGCTTGGGGGGGATCGATCAGCCCCAGCATTTT.

This clone was seen only a few times. The J gene is TRBJ2-1, the V gene TRBV19, with unresolved D. There are 12 residues in the CDR3. Germline-derived CDR1 and CDR2 are LNHDA and SQIVND (reference sequence). Trimming removed 4 bases from V and 9 bases from J, with 10 bases in between. Here the CDR3 reads CASSTPPGEQFF. The CDR3 nucleotides are TGTGCCAGTAGTACCCCTCCCGGTGAGCAGTTCTTC.

The genes are TRBV19 and TRBJ1-5, with 7 bases fitting TRBD1. Germline values: CDR1 LNHDA, CDR2 SQIVND (reference sequence). The CDR3 runs to 13 residues. The V and J ends lost 9 bases and 4 bases, in that order; junction bases with no gene match: 6. The CDR3 coding sequence is TGTGCCAGCCGGGACAGAACTAATCAGCCCCAGCATTTT. Encoded protein: CASRDRTNQPQHF.

This chain joins TRBV15 and TRBJ1-2; 9 nucleotides match TRBD1. Trimming took 1 base from V and 8 from J; bases not matched to a gene: 5. Germline V gene sequence: CDR1 LNHNV, CDR2 YYDKDF (reference sequence). The CDR3 is 14 amino acids. The CDR3 DNA follows: TGTGCCACCAGCAGAGGGACAGGGGAATCGGGCTACACCTTC. It encodes CATSRGTGESGYTF.

Comments on this clone: Other DNA sequences within the sample encode an identical CDR3. The V gene is TRBV5-6, the J gene TRBJ2-3; 7 bases line up with TRBD1. The CDR3 loop spans 15 amino acids. V shed 1 base and J 4 bases; nucleotides not matched to a gene: 6. CDR1 SGHDT and CDR2 YYEEEE come from the germline V gene. The CDR3 is CASSLYRGASDTQYF. For the CDR3, the DNA is TGTGCCAGCAGCTTGTACAGGGGAGCGTCAGATACGCAGTATTTT. The full variable domain, with the rest looked up from reference TRBV5-6 and TRBJ2-3, is DAGVTQSPTHLIKTRGQQVTLRCSPKSGHDTVSWYQQALGQGPQFIFQYYEEEERQRGNFPDRFSGHQFPNYSSELNVNALLLGDSALYLCASSLYRGASDTQYFGPGTRLTVL.

The gene calls are TRBV15 and TRBJ2-5; the D gene is possibly TRBD1 (6 bases). Trimming removed 3 bases from V and 3 bases from J, with 8 bases in between. CDR1 is LNHNV, CDR2 YYDKDF, per germline (reference sequence). The CDR3 is 13 amino acids. The CDR3, as DNA: TGTGCCACCAGCAGGGGGGCAGAAGAGACCCAGTACTTC. Translating it yields CATSRGAEETQYF.

V and J are TRBV4-1 and TRBJ2-5, with 12 positions matching TRBD2. The CDR3 length is 19 residues. Germline-derived CDR1 and CDR2 are MGHRA and YSYEKL. V shed 1 base and J 4 bases; nucleotides not matched to a gene: 13. CDR3 loop: CASSQGLGLAGSTGETQYF. The CDR3 DNA reads as TGCGCCAGCAGCCAAGGGCTCGGACTAGCGGGGTCAACGGGAGAGACCCAGTACTTC.

The CDR3 region has the DNA TGTGCCAGCAGCTTAGGGCTCACAGGGTTGGAAGAGCAGTACTTC. This gives the protein CASSLGLTGLEEQYF. The rearrangement uses TRBV11-3 and TRBJ2-7; D is possibly TRBD1 (6 bases). CDR3 size: 15 residues. CDR1 and CDR2 (germline): SGHNT, YENEEA. Trimming stripped 1 base from V and 7 bases from J, with 17 bases between. The whole variable domain, filled in from reference TRBV11-3 and TRBJ2-7, reads EAGVVQSPRYKIIEKKQPVAFWCNPISGHNTLYWYLQNLGQGPELLIRYENEEAVDDSQLPKDRFSAERLKGVDSTLKIQPAELGDSAVYLCASSLGLTGLEEQYFGPGTRLTVT.

The chain is built from TRBV2 and TRBJ1-5, with D perhaps matching TRBD1 (5 bases). Germline V gene sequence: CDR1 SNHLY, CDR2 FYNNEI. This CDR3 region has 15 residues. The germline V and J ends were trimmed by 5 bases and 4 bases, with 15 bases remaining between them. The CDR3 coding sequence is TGTGCCAGCAGTTCGGGGGGTTGGCAGAATCAGCCCCAGCATTTT. It specifies CASSSGGWQNQPQHF.

The V call is TRBV6-5, the J call TRBJ2-7; 8 bases align to TRBD1. The CDR3 is 14 residues long. Losses at the gene ends were 5 bases for V and 3 bases for J; bases not matched to a gene: 6. CDR1 is MNHEY and CDR2 is SVGAGI in the germline V gene. DNA for the CDR3: TGTGCCAGCAGTGAAAACGACAGGGGCTACGAGCAGTACTTC. It encodes CASSENDRGYEQYF.

The gene calls are TRBV4-1 and TRBJ2-3; 14 bases line up with TRBD2. V lost 4 bases to trimming and J lost 4 bases; unmatched junction nucleotides: 7. The CDR3 covers 17 residues. CDR1 and CDR2 from the germline V gene are MGHRA and YSYEKL. The CDR3 spells CASSPERGLAGADTQYF. The CDR3 region has the DNA TGCGCCAGCAGCCCCGAGAGGGGACTAGCGGGAGCAGATACGCAGTATTTT.

This chain links TRBV30 with TRBJ2-1, with 7 nucleotides matching TRBD2. The CDR3 consists of 14 residues. The germline gives CDR1 GTSNPN, CDR2 SVGIG (reference sequence). With 1 base clipped from V and 9 bases from J, the junction kept 9 bases outside the gene matches. The CDR3 loop reads CAWSGEGLAIEQFF. The CDR3 coding sequence is TGTGCCTGGAGTGGGGAGGGGCTAGCCATTGAGCAGTTCTTC.

The rearrangement joins TRBV6-5 to TRBJ1-5; D unclear. CDR1 and CDR2 from the germline V gene are MNHEY and SVGAGI. The V end was cut by 6 bases, the J end by 5 bases, with 14 bases between. This CDR3 has 14 residues. CDR3 protein: CASRPLLPDQPQHF. The CDR3 DNA is TGTGCCAGCAGACCCCTCTTGCCGGATCAGCCCCAGCATTTT.